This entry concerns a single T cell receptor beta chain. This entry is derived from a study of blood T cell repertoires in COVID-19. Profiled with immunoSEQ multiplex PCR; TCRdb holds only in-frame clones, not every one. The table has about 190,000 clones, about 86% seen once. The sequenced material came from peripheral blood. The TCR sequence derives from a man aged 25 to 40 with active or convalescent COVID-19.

CDR3 DNA: TGTGCCAGCAGCCGACCGGCGGACTACAATGAGCAGTTCTTC. Its translation is CASSRPADYNEQFF. The chain recombines TRBV11-3 with TRBJ2-1; D is undetermined. V lost 5 bases, J lost 3 bases, and 11 bases lay in between. The germline V gene encodes CDR1 SGHNT and CDR2 YENEEA. The CDR3 has 14 amino acids.